This T cell receptor (beta chain) comes out of a study of T cell changes during pregnancy in multiple sclerosis (dated 2019 in TCRdb). Background for the entire study: The study looked at changes in the T cell repertoire across pregnancy in women with multiple sclerosis.

Worth noting for this clone: Which antigen it targets is not known. No base qualities exist here, and no much larger clone lies one base off it.

Reading the germline V gene gives CDR1 MNHEY and CDR2 SVGAGI. V loses 1 base at its end and J loses 5 bases; junction bases beyond the gene matches: 4. The CDR3, from cysteine to phenylalanine, totals 15 residues. CDR3 DNA only is kept here, 45 bases in frame from base 1. Library preparation employed the immunoSEQ multiplex PCR assay. Entries here come from immuneACCESS through TCRdb and include only in-frame sequences with V and J called. Some clones fail to appear in such tables; in the studies checked, an unresolved V gene covers under half of the shortfall, and the cause of the remainder is unknown. In this sample the table shows 84,000 or so clones, 94% of which occur a single time. The ten largest clones take up approximately 2.4% of the sample.

Recombination connected TRBV6-5 to TRBJ2-5; TRBD2 matches 10 bases in the middle. The TCR sequence derives from a female donor with multiple sclerosis, enrolled in a pregnancy study. The input for sequencing was peripheral blood, taken in the third trimester of pregnancy. The DNA sequence is given as TGTGCCAGCAGTTACTTCGCTAGCGGGGGCGAGACCCAGTACTTC. The translation is CASSYFASGGETQYF.